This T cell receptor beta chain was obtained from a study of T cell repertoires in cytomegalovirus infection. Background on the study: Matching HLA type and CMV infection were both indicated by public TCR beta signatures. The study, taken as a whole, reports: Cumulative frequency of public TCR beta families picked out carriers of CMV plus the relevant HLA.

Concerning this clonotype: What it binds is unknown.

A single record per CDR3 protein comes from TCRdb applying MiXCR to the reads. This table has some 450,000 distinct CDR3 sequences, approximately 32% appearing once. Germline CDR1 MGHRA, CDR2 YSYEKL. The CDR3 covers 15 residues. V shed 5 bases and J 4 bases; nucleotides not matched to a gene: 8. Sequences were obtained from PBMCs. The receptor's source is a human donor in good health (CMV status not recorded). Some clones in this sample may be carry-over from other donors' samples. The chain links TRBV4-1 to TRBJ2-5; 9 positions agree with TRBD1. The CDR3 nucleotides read TGCGCCAGCAGCTCCACAGGGGGCGTATCAGAGACCCAGTACTTC. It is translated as CASSSTGGVSETQYF.